The 28 T cell receptor beta chains in this list originate from one sample, sequenced in a study of CD8 T cells in Susac syndrome. After extraction with the RNeasy kit, about 0.5 to 1 ug of the RNA was reverse transcribed using random hexamers. TCRdb recomputed calls from the immunoSEQ multiplex PCR reads with MiXCR, one row per CDR3 protein. This sample yields 350,000 to 550,000 distinct CDR3 sequences, of which 85% to 90% are seen a single time; roughly 0.1% belongs to the top ten. Sample: CD8+ T cells from PBMCs. These receptor sequences come from a human donor with multiple sclerosis.

This clonotype has only a few counts. The rearrangement joins TRBV5-1 to TRBJ2-3, with D tentatively TRBD2 (6 bases). This CDR3 has 16 amino acids. CDR1 and CDR2 from the germline V gene are SGHRS and YFSETQ. V lost 4 bases and J 2 bases, leaving 17 bases between the germline ends. CDR3 DNA sequence: TGCGCCAGCAGCGAGGGGACTGAAGGTGACACAGATACGCAGTATTTT. The encoded protein is CASSEGTEGDTDTQYF. The full variable domain, its missing parts supplied by reference TRBV5-1 and TRBJ2-3, is KAGVTQTPRYLIKTRGQQVTLSCSPISGHRSVSWYQQTPGQGLQFLFEYFSETQRNKGNFPGRFSGRQFSNSRSEMNVSTLELGDSALYLCASSEGTEGDTDTQYFGPGTRLTVL.

The CDR3, as DNA: TGCAGCGTTGAGTATGCGGGAGATCGCTACGAGCAGTACTTC. It yields the protein CSVEYAGDRYEQYF. V and J are TRBV29-1 and TRBJ2-7, with 7 bases lining up with TRBD2. Looked up from germline, CDR1 is SQVTM and CDR2 is ANQGSEA. V was clipped by 3 bases and J by 3 bases; unmatched bases: 8. The CDR3 length is 14 residues.

This clonotype has just one count. The chain employs TRBV5-6 and TRBJ1-2, with D unclear. The CDR3 extends over 15 amino acids. Germline loops: CDR1 SGHDT, CDR2 YYEEEE. Trimming cost V 1 base and J 4 bases, with 14 bases left between them. The CDR3 spells CASSLRNQMTYGYTF. The CDR3 DNA is TGTGCCAGCAGCTTGAGGAACCAGATGACCTATGGCTACACCTTC.

This clonotype is a singleton in its sample. The chain links TRBV7-8 to TRBJ1-2; the D gene is possibly TRBD1 (6 bases). CDR3 length: 16 residues. Germline lookup yields CDR1 SGHVS and CDR2 FQNEAQ. The germline V and J ends were trimmed by 1 base and 6 bases, with 18 bases remaining between them. CDR3 in amino acids: CASSLGPLSRGDGYTF. CDR3 in DNA: TGTGCCAGCAGCTTAGGTCCTCTGAGCAGGGGAGATGGCTACACCTTC.

The CDR3 sequence is CSARAMRGVFYNEQFF. CDR3 DNA sequence: TGCAGTGCTAGGGCGATGAGGGGTGTCTTCTACAATGAGCAGTTCTTC. V gene TRBV20-1 combines with J gene TRBJ2-1, with D perhaps assigned TRBD1 or TRBD2 (5 bases each). The CDR3 consists of 16 residues. Germline values: CDR1 DFQATT, CDR2 SNEGSKA (reference sequence). Trimming removed 3 bases from V and 3 bases from J, with 18 bases in between.

This sequence joins TRBV28 and TRBJ2-2; possibly TRBD2 for D (6 bases). Trimming removed 7 bases from V and 5 bases from J, with 14 bases in between. This CDR3 has 14 residues. Germline V CDR1 and CDR2: MDHEN, SYDVKM. The DNA for the CDR3 is TGTGCCAGCACCCCGGAGGGGCAAACCGGGGAGCTGTTTTTT. It yields the protein CASTPEGQTGELFF. The full variable domain, rest sourced from reference TRBV28 and TRBJ2-2, is DVKVTQSSRYLVKRTGEKVFLECVQDMDHENMFWYRQDPGLGLRLIYFSYDVKMKEKGDIPEGYSVSREKKERFSLILESASTNQTSMYLCASTPEGQTGELFFGEGSRLTVL.

The chain employs TRBV21-1 and TRBJ2-7; no DNA check was done on the table's D call, TRBD1. TRBV21-1 is a pseudogene segment. The CDR3 consists of 14 residues. CDR3 sequence (DNA): TGTGCCAGCACTTCATACGGGGGAACCTACGAGCAGTACTTC. It translates to CASTSYGGTYEQYF.

V and J are TRBV30 and TRBJ1-5; tentatively, D is TRBD1 (6 bases). Deletions cut 0 bases from V and 7 bases from J, with 16 bases between. Germline assignment: CDR1 GTSNPN and CDR2 SVGIG (reference sequence). This CDR3 region has 15 residues. This CDR3 is CAWSVVRGAEQPQHF. CDR3 sequence (DNA): TGTGCCTGGAGTGTGGTCCGGGGGGCAGAACAGCCCCAGCATTTT.

This clonotype was recorded a few times. The chain uses TRBV6-6 and TRBJ1-1; D perhaps matches TRBD1 (6 bases). Trimming took 4 bases from V and 5 from J, leaving 17 bases between them. The CDR3 covers 15 residues. Germline values: CDR1 MNHNY, CDR2 SVGAGI (reference sequence). The CDR3: CASSSRGSGVTEAFF. CDR3 DNA: TGTGCCAGCAGTTCCAGGGGTTCAGGAGTGACTGAAGCTTTCTTT.

The chain combines TRBV29-1 with TRBJ2-1; D is unclear. V was cut by 0 bases and J by 3 bases, with 9 bases left in between. CDR1 SQVTM and CDR2 ANQGSEA come from the germline V gene. The CDR3 totals 14 residues. DNA of the CDR3: TGCAGCGTTGAAGATCCACCCGGCTACAATGAGCAGTTCTTC. It is translated as CSVEDPPGYNEQFF.

The CDR3 DNA sequence: TGTGCCAGCAGTTACTCTGTCAACCATGAGCAGTTCTTC. This sequence encodes CASSYSVNHEQFF. This chain links TRBV6-5 with TRBJ2-1, with no clear D. The CDR3 is made up of 13 amino acids. In germline, CDR1 is MNHEY, CDR2 SVGAGI. V lost 0 bases and J lost 8, with 8 bases in between.

The V gene is TRBV10-3, the J gene TRBJ2-5; 7 bases are shared with TRBD1. The CDR3 runs to 12 residues. V lost 10 bases to trimming and J lost 2 bases; unmatched junction nucleotides: 4. Germline V gives CDR1 ENHRY, CDR2 SYGVKD. CDR3 nucleotide sequence: TGTGCCACCTCGACAGGGCAAGAGACCCAGTACTTC. It is translated as CATSTGQETQYF.

V usage is TRBV7-9 and J usage is TRBJ2-7; TRBD1 agrees at 9 bases. After removal of 3 bases from V and 3 bases from J, the junction contained 3 bases not matched to a gene. The CDR3 totals 14 residues. Germline loops: CDR1 SEHNR, CDR2 FQNEAQ (reference sequence). The CDR3 loop is CASSFVGQGYEQYF. The CDR3 nucleotides read TGTGCCAGCAGCTTCGTGGGACAGGGCTACGAGCAGTACTTC.

This chain joins TRBV19 and TRBJ1-1, with D unclear. V lost 7 bases to trimming and J lost 0 bases, with 12 bases between them. This CDR3 has 14 residues. Germline lookup yields CDR1 LNHDA and CDR2 SQIVND (reference sequence). The CDR3 DNA follows: TGTGCCAGTACCTTAGACTTGATGAACACTGAAGCTTTCTTT. Translation: CASTLDLMNTEAFF.

This sequence joins TRBV30 and TRBJ2-2; D gene unclear. The V and J ends lost 0 bases and 0 bases respectively, with 5 bases between them. CDR1 GTSNPN and CDR2 SVGIG come from the germline V gene (reference sequence). The CDR3 contains 14 residues. The DNA for the CDR3 is TGTGCCTGGAGTGTGCTAGCGAACACCGGGGAGCTGTTTTTT. Translation gives CAWSVLANTGELFF.

With regard to this clonotype: The CDR3 ends on some other residue instead of the conserved phenylalanine or tryptophan, so this is likely a read error. The CDR3 nucleotides are TGCGCCAGCAGACAGTACAATGAGCAGTTCCTC. Protein: CASRQYNEQFL. The rearrangement uses TRBV5-1 and TRBJ2-1; unclear D gene. Trimming pared 5 bases from V and 4 bases from J, leaving 4 bases between. CDR1 and CDR2 from the germline V gene are SGHRS and YFSETQ. This CDR3 region has 11 residues.

This chain uses TRBV6-2 or TRBV6-3 with TRBJ1-2, with D perhaps TRBD1 (6 bases). Germline CDR1 MNHEY, CDR2 SVGEGT. Deletions cut 2 bases from V and 4 bases from J, with 11 bases between. The CDR3 is 14 amino acids. The CDR3 is CASSYPGGIYGYTF. DNA for the CDR3: TGTGCCAGCAGTTACCCCGGGGGCATCTATGGCTACACCTTC.

The count of this clonotype is one. The chain is built from TRBV28 and TRBJ1-5, with TRBD1 matching 7 bases. Germline trimming cut 6 bases from V and 4 bases from J; bases unmatched to any gene: 12. The germline gives CDR1 MDHEN, CDR2 SYDVKM. The CDR3 runs 16 residues. This CDR3 reads CASSRKGTVGNQPQHF. The CDR3 nucleotides read TGTGCCAGCAGCAGAAAAGGGACAGTCGGAAATCAGCCCCAGCATTTT.

The chain employs TRBV19 and TRBJ1-1, with D unclear. Germline CDR1 and CDR2: LNHDA and SQIVND (reference sequence). CDR3 size: 16 residues. Trimming pared 0 bases from V and 0 bases from J, leaving 11 bases between. This chain's CDR3 is CASSIDPSGLNTEAFF. The CDR3 DNA sequence: TGTGCCAGTAGTATAGATCCCAGTGGACTGAACACTGAAGCTTTCTTT.

This chain links TRBV11-1 with TRBJ2-1; the match to TRBD2 covers 10 bases. Unmatched junction bases numbered 19, after V lost 2 bases and J lost 6 bases. The CDR3 loop spans 20 amino acids. The germline V gene has CDR1 SGHAT and CDR2 FQDESV (reference sequence). The CDR3 bases are TGTGCCAGCAGCTTATCGGCAAACGGGGCAGCGGGAGGGCCGGGCAATGAGCAGTTCTTC. The encoded protein is CASSLSANGAAGGPGNEQFF.

V and J are TRBV5-4 and TRBJ2-2; D is ambiguous. Trimming stripped 3 bases from V and 4 bases from J, with 7 bases between. The germline CDR1 and CDR2 sequences are SGHNT and YYREEE (reference sequence). The CDR3 loop spans 13 amino acids. CDR3 region: CASSSGITGELFF. CDR3 nucleotide sequence: TGTGCCAGCAGCTCAGGTATCACCGGGGAGCTGTTTTTT. Full variable domain (missing parts from reference TRBV5-4 and TRBJ2-2): ETGVTQSPTHLIKTRGQQVTLRCSSQSGHNTVSWYQQALGQGPQFIFQYYREEENGRGNFPPRFSGLQFPNYSSELNVNALELDDSALYLCASSSGITGELFFGEGSRLTVL.

For the CDR3, the DNA is TGTGCCTGGAGTGTACTCGGCAGGCTCTACGAGCAGTACTTC. This translates into CAWSVLGRLYEQYF. This chain joins TRBV30 and TRBJ2-7, with unresolved D. Germline V CDR1 and CDR2: GTSNPN, SVGIG (reference sequence). The CDR3 runs to 14 residues. Trimming stripped 0 bases from V and 3 bases from J, with 12 bases between.

The chain is built from TRBV27 and TRBJ2-1, with D possibly called TRBD1 or TRBD2 (5 bases each). Germline values: CDR1 MNHEY, CDR2 SMNVEV (reference sequence). The CDR3 runs to 15 residues. Deletions cut 2 bases from V and 4 bases from J, with 12 bases between. The CDR3 nucleotides read TGTGCCAGCAGTTTAATGGCAGGGAGATACAATGAGCAGTTCTTC. Protein sequence: CASSLMAGRYNEQFF.

V and J are TRBV2 and TRBJ2-5, with TRBD1 matching 7 bases. CDR1 and CDR2 from the germline V gene are SNHLY and FYNNEI. The CDR3 has 13 amino acids. The V and J ends lost 9 bases and 4 bases, in that order; junction bases with no gene match: 8. The CDR3 reads CASWGQFAETQYF. CDR3 nucleotide sequence: TGTGCCAGTTGGGGACAGTTTGCAGAGACCCAGTACTTC. The whole variable domain, remainder taken from reference TRBV2 and TRBJ2-5, is EPEVTQTPSHQVTQMGQEVILRCVPISNHLYFYWYRQILGQKVEFLVSFYNNEISEKSEIFDDQFSVERPDGSNFTLKIRSTKLEDSAMYFCASWGQFAETQYFGPGTRLLVL.

The CDR3 nucleotides are TGTGCCAGCAGCCTAACGAGAGCAGATACGCAGTATTTT. Translating it yields CASSLTRADTQYF. The chain joins TRBV14 to TRBJ2-3; no reliable D call. Germline CDR1 SGHDN, CDR2 FVKESK. This CDR3 comprises 13 residues. Between the trimmed V and J ends, which lost 4 bases and 4 bases, there was a span of 9 bases.

The chain carries TRBV27 and TRBJ2-7, with D hard to call. With 4 bases removed from V and 2 bases from J, the gap between germline ends came to 18 bases. CDR3 length: 16 amino acids. Germline assignment: CDR1 MNHEY and CDR2 SMNVEV (reference sequence). CDR3 loop: CASSSSGLTLTYEQYF. Written as DNA, the CDR3 is TGTGCCAGCAGTTCCTCGGGCCTAACCTTAACCTACGAGCAGTACTTC.

J is TRBJ2-7 and V is TRBV14; weak D call: TRBD2 (7 bases). The germline CDR1 and CDR2 sequences are SGHDN and FVKESK. Trimming pared 4 bases from V and 7 bases from J, leaving 17 bases between. The CDR3 covers 14 residues. CDR3 residues: CASSLTEGGEEQYF. The CDR3 DNA is TGTGCCAGCAGCCTCACCGAGGGGGGGGAAGAGCAGTACTTC.

This sequence joins TRBV29-1 and TRBJ2-5; 11 nucleotides match TRBD2. Germline V gene lookup returns CDR1 SQVTM and CDR2 ANQGSEA. This CDR3 region has 16 residues. The junction had 6 bases not matched to a gene; V was cut back by 1 base and J by 2 bases. CDR3 amino acids: CSVEAPTSGAQETQYF. The CDR3 DNA sequence: TGCAGCGTTGAAGCCCCGACTAGCGGGGCACAAGAGACCCAGTACTTC.